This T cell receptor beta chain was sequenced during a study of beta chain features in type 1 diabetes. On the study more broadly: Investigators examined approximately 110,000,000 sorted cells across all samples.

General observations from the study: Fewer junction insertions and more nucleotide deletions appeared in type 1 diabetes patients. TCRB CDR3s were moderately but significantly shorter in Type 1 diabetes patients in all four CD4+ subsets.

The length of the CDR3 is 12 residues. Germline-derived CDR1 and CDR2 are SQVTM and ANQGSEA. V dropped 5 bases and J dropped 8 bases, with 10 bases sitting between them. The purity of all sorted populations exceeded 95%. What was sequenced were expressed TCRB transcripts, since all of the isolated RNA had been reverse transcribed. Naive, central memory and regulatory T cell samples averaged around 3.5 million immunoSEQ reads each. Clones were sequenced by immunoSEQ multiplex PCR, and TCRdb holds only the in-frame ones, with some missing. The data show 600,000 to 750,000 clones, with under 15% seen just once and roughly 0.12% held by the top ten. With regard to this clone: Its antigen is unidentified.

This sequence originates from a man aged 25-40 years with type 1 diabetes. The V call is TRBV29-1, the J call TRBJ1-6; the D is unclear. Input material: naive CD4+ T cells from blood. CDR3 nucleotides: TGCAGCGTTCGGTCCCAGGATTCACCCCTCCACTTT. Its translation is CSVRSQDSPLHF.